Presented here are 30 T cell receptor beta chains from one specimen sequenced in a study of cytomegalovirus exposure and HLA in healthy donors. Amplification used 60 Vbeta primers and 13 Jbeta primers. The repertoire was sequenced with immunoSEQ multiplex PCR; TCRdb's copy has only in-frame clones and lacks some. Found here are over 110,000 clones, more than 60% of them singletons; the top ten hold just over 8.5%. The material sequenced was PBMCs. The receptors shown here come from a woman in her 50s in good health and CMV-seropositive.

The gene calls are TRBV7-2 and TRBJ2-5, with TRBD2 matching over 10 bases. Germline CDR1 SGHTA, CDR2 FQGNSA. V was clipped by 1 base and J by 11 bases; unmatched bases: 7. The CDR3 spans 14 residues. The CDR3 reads CASSLEITAGGQYF. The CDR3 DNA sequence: TGTGCCAGCAGCTTAGAGATCACAGCGGGGGGGCAGTACTTC. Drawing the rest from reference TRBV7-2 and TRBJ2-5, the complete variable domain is GAGVSQSPSNKVTEKGKDVELRCDPISGHTALYWYRQSLGQGLEFLIYFQGNSAPDKSGLPSDRFSAERTGGSVSTLTIQRTQQEDSAVYLCASSLEITAGGQYFGPGTRLLVL.

The CDR3 coding sequence is TGTGCCAGCAGCTTAGGAGCGGGGGGGCCCTCCGGGGAGCTGTTTTTT. Its translation: CASSLGAGGPSGELFF. The chain combines TRBV11-2 with TRBJ2-2; TRBD2 matches 10 bases. The CDR3 extends over 16 amino acids. The germline V gene has CDR1 SGHAT and CDR2 FQNNGV. V lost 1 base, J lost 6 bases, and 5 bases stayed unmatched.

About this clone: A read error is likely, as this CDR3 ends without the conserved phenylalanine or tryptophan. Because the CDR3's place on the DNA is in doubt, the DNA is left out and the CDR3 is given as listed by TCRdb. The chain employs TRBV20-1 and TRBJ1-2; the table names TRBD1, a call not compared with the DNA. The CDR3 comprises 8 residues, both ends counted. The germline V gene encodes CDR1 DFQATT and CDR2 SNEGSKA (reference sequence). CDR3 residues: CSASPDIS.

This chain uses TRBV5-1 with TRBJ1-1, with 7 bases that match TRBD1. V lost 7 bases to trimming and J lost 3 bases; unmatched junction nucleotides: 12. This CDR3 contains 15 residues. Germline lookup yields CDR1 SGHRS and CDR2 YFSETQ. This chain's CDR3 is CASRLREGADTEAFF. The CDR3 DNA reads TGCGCCAGCCGACTCCGGGAGGGGGCGGACACTGAAGCTTTCTTT.

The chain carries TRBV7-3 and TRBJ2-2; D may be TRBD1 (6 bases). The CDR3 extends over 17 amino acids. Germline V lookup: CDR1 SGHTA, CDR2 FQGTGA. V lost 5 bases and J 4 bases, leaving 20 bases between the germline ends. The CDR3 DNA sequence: TGTGCCAGCAGCCCAGGGGTTGGGGGCTGGACCACCGGGGAGCTGTTTTTT. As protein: CASSPGVGGWTTGELFF.

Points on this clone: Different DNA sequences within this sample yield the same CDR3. This chain's CDR3 is CASSLRTGDGEQYF. The CDR3 nucleotides read TGCGCCAGCAGCTTGCGGACAGGGGACGGCGAGCAGTACTTC. V gene TRBV5-1 combines with J gene TRBJ2-7, with 9 positions matching TRBD1. This CDR3 contains 14 residues. V was clipped by 1 base and J by 6 bases; unmatched bases: 5. The germline gives CDR1 SGHRS, CDR2 YFSETQ.

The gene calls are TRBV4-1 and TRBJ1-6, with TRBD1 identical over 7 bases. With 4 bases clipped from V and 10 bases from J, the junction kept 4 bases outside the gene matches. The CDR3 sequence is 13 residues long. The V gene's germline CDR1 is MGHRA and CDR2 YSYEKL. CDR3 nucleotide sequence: TGCGCCAGCAGCCGGACAGGCGACTCACCCCTCCACTTT. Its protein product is CASSRTGDSPLHF.

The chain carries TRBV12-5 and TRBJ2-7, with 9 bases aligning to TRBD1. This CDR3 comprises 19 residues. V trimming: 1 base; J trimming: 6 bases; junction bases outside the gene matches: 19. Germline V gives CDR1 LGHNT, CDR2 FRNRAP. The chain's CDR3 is CASGLARFKPGGTGREQYF. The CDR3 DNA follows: TGTGCTAGTGGTTTGGCTCGCTTTAAACCGGGCGGGACAGGGCGCGAGCAGTACTTC.

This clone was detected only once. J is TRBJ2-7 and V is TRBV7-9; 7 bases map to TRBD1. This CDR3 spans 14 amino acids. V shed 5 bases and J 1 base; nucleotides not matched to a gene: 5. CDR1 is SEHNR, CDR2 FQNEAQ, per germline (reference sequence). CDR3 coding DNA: TGTGCCAGCAGCCTGACAGGGAAATCCTACGAGCAGTACTTC. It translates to CASSLTGKSYEQYF.

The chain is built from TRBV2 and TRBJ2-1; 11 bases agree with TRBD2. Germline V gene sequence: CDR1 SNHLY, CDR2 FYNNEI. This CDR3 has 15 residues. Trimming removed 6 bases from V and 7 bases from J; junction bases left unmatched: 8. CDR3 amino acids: CASRQAGLAVNEQFF. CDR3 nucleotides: TGTGCCAGCAGGCAGGCGGGACTAGCGGTGAATGAGCAGTTCTTC.

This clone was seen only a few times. The CDR3 region is CASSIIAQPSYEQYF. The CDR3 DNA reads TGTGCCAGTAGTATCATAGCCCAGCCATCCTACGAGCAGTACTTC. The chain uses TRBV19 and TRBJ2-7, with D hard to call. The CDR3 spans 15 residues. Germline values: CDR1 LNHDA, CDR2 SQIVND (reference sequence). The V and J ends lost 3 bases and 1 base respectively, with 13 bases between them.

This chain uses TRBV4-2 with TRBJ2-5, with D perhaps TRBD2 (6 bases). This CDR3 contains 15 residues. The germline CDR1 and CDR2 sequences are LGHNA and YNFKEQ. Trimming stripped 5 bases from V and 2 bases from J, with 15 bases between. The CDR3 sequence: CASSALAGGQETQYF. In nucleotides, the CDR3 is TGTGCCAGCAGCGCACTAGCCGGAGGGCAAGAGACCCAGTACTTC.

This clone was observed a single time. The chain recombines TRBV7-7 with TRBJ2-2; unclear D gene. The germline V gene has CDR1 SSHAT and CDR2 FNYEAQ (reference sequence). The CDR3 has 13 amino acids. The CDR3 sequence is CASQRFNTGELFF. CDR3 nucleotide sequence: TGTGCTAGCCAGAGGTTTAACACCGGGGAGCTGTTTTTT.

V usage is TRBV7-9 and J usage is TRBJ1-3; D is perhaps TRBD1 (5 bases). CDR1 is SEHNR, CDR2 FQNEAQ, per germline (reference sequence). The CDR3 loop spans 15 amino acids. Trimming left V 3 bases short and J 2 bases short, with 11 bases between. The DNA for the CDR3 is TGTGCCAGCAGCTTTGGCAGGGTAGCTGGAAACACCATATATTTT. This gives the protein CASSFGRVAGNTIYF.

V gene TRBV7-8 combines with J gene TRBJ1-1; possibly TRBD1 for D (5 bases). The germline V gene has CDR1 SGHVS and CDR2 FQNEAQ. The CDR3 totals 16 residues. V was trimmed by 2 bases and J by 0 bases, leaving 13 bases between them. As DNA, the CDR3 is TGTGCCAGCAGCTTAACGGGGGGAGGGATGAACACTGAAGCTTTCTTT. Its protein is CASSLTGGGMNTEAFF.

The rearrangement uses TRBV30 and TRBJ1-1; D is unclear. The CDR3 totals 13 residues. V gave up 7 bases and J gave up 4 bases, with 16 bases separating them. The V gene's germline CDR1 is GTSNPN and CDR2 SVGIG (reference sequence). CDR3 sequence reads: CASLRWAGTEAFF. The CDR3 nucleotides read TGTGCCTCTCTAAGGTGGGCGGGCACTGAAGCTTTCTTT.

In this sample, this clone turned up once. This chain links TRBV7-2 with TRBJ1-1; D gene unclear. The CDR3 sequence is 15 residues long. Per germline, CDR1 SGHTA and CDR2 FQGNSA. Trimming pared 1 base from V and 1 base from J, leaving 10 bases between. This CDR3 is CASSLVRGGNTEAFF. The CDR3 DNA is TGTGCCAGCAGCTTAGTCCGGGGTGGGAACACTGAAGCTTTCTTT.

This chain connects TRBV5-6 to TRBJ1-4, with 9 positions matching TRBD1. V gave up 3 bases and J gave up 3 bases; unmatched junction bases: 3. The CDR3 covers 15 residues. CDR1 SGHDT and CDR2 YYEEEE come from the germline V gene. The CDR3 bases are TGTGCCAGCAGCTGGACAGGGGCCTCTAATGAAAAACTGTTTTTT. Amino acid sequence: CASSWTGASNEKLFF.

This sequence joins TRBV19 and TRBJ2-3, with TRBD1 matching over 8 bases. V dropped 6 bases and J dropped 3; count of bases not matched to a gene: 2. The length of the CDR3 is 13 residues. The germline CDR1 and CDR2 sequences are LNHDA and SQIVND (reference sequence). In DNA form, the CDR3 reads TGTGCCAGTAGCAGACAGGGGACAGATACGCAGTATTTT. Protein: CASSRQGTDTQYF.

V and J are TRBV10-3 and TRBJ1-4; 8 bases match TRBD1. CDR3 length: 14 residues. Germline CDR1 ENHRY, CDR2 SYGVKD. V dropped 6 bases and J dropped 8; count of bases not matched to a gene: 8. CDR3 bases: TGTGCCATCAGAGACAGGGGAGGAGGAGAAAAACTGTTTTTT. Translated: CAIRDRGGGEKLFF.

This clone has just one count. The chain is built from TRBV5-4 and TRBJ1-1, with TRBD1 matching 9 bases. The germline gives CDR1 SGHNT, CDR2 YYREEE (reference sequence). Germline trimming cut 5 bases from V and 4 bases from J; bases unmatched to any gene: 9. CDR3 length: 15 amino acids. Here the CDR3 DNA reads TGTGCCAGCAGTTCGGGCGGGACAGGGTCCACTGAAGCTTTCTTT. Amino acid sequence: CASSSGGTGSTEAFF.

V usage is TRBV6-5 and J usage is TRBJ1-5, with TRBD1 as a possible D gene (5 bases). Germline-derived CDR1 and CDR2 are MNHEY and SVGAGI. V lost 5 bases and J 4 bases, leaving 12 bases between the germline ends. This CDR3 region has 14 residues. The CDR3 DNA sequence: TGTGCCAGCAGTACGACAGCAAATAATCAGCCCCAGCATTTT. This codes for CASSTTANNQPQHF.

The CDR3 sequence: CASSLPSGYTF. The CDR3 DNA reads TGTGCCAGCAGCTTACCCTCTGGCTACACCTTC. The chain uses TRBV7-9 and TRBJ1-2; D is ambiguous. The CDR3 is 11 residues long. Trimming took off 2 bases at V and 7 bases at J, with 5 bases between the two ends. CDR1 and CDR2 from the germline V gene are SEHNR and FQNEAQ (reference sequence).

The CDR3 nucleotides are TGTGCCAGCAGTACCTCTACTCCTAACTATGGCTACACCTTC. Residues: CASSTSTPNYGYTF. The chain is built from TRBV7-2 and TRBJ1-2; D gene unclear. The V gene's germline CDR1 is SGHTA and CDR2 FQGNSA. The CDR3 runs to 14 residues. V lost 6 bases and J 0 bases, leaving 11 bases between the germline ends.

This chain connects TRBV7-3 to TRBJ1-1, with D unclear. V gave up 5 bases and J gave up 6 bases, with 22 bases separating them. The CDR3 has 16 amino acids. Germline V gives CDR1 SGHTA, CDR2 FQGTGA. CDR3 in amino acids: CASSPNGGFTRSEAFF. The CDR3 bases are TGTGCCAGCAGCCCCAATGGCGGCTTCACTCGTTCTGAAGCTTTCTTT.

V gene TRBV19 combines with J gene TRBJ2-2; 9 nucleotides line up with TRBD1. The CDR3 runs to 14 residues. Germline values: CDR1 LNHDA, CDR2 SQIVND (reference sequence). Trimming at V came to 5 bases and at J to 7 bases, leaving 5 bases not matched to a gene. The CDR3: CASSPGQGIGELFF. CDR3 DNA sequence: TGTGCCAGTAGTCCGGGACAGGGAATCGGGGAGCTGTTTTTT.

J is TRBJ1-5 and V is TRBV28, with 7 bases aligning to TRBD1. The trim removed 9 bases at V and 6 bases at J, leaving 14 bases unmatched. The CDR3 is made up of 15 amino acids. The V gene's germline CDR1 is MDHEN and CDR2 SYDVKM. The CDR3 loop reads CASFTQTRGRQPQHF. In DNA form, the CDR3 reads TGTGCCAGTTTTACCCAAACGAGGGGGCGTCAGCCCCAGCATTTT.

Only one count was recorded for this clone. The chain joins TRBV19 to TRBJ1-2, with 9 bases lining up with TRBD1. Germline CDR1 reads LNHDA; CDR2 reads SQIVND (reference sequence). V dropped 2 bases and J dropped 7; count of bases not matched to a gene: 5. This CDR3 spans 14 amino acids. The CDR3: CASSITGGRAGYTF. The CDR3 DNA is TGTGCCAGTAGTATAACAGGGGGCCGGGCTGGCTACACCTTC.

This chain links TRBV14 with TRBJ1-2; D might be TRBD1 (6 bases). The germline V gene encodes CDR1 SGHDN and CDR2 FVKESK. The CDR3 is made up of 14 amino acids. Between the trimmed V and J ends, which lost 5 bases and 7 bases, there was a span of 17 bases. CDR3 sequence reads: CASSILGAPLGYTF. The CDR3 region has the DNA TGTGCCAGCAGCATACTGGGGGCCCCCCTTGGCTACACCTTC. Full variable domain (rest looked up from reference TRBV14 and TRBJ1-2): EAGVTQFPSHSVIEKGQTVTLRCDPISGHDNLYWYRRVMGKEIKFLLHFVKESKQDESGMPNNRFLAERTGGTYSTLKVQPAELEDSGVYFCASSILGAPLGYTFGSGTRLTVV.

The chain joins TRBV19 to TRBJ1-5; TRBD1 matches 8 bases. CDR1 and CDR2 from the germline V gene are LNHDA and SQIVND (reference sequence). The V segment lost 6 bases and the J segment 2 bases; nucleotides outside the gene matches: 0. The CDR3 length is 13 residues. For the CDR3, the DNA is TGTGCCAGTAGGGACAGGGGCAATCAGCCCCAGCATTTT. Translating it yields CASRDRGNQPQHF. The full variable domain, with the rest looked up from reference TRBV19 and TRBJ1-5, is DGGITQSPKYLFRKEGQNVTLSCEQNLNHDAMYWYRQDPGQGLRLIYYSQIVNDFQKGDIAEGYSVSREKKESFPLTVTSAQKNPTAFYLCASRDRGNQPQHFGDGTRLSIL.